The 18 T cell receptor beta chains listed next were all sequenced from one sample in a study of cytomegalovirus exposure and HLA in healthy donors (dated by TCRdb to the late 2010s). Library preparation used the immunoSEQ multiplex PCR assay. TCRdb stores this immuneACCESS table with in-frame sequences only. Part of the clones is absent; in the studies checked, under half of the shortfall reflects unresolved V genes, and no reason is known for the rest. The sample profile shows about 360,000 clones; 70% to 90% of them were found once. The top ten hold 0.65% to 0.95% of the sample. Sequencing input: PBMCs. The receptor source for this set is a woman in her late teens or twenties in good health and CMV-seronegative.

The rearrangement links TRBV2 to TRBJ2-1, with TRBD1 matching over 10 bases. This CDR3 is built from 16 residues. J gave up 3 bases and V 2 bases, and 4 bases lay outside the gene matches. The germline V gene has CDR1 SNHLY and CDR2 FYNNEI. CDR3 region: CASSERTGGVYNEQFF. In nucleotides, the CDR3 is TGTGCCAGCAGTGAAAGGACAGGGGGGGTCTACAATGAGCAGTTCTTC.

This rearrangement joins TRBV2 to TRBJ1-1; 9 nucleotides line up with TRBD1. Germline trimming cut 4 bases from V and 4 bases from J; bases unmatched to any gene: 28. From germline, CDR1 is SNHLY and CDR2 FYNNEI. CDR3 size: 22 residues. CDR3 amino acids: CASSVPAVSGTGLTLRLTEAFF. CDR3 DNA: TGTGCCAGCAGTGTCCCTGCTGTATCGGGGACAGGGCTCACTTTACGTCTCACTGAAGCTTTCTTT.

A few counts support this clone. The rearrangement joins TRBV4-2 to TRBJ1-2; TRBD1 might be the D (5 bases). The V end was cut by 0 bases, the J end by 5 bases, with 13 bases between. Germline V gene sequence: CDR1 LGHNA, CDR2 YNFKEQ. CDR3 size: 15 residues. The chain's CDR3 is CASSQEKEGPYGYTF. CDR3 bases: TGTGCCAGCAGCCAAGAAAAGGAGGGGCCTTATGGCTACACCTTC.

This clone was picked up a small number of times. The chain carries TRBV7-6 and TRBJ1-3; D call uncertain. The CDR3 contains 15 residues. Germline V gene lookup returns CDR1 SGHVS and CDR2 FNYEAQ. With 5 bases removed from V and 2 bases from J, the gap between germline ends came to 13 bases. The CDR3 is CASSRTEAPGNTIYF. The CDR3 DNA reads TGTGCCAGCAGCCGTACGGAGGCGCCTGGAAACACCATATATTTT.

This chain joins TRBV10-1 and TRBJ2-5; tentatively, D is TRBD2 (5 bases). In germline, CDR1 is WNHNN, CDR2 SYGVQD (reference sequence). Trimming removed 5 bases at V and 7 bases at J, with 14 bases between. The CDR3 runs 13 residues. This chain's CDR3 is CASSPTRELTQYF. The CDR3 coding sequence is TGCGCCAGCAGTCCAACTAGGGAGTTGACCCAGTACTTC.

V gene TRBV9 combines with J gene TRBJ2-1, with D maybe TRBD2 (5 bases). The V and J ends lost 0 bases and 5 bases respectively, with 6 bases between them. The germline gives CDR1 SGDLS, CDR2 YYNGEE. There are 13 residues in the CDR3. This CDR3 reads CASSVGLNNEQFF. CDR3 DNA sequence: TGTGCCAGCAGCGTAGGACTAAACAATGAGCAGTTCTTC.

The gene calls are TRBV5-1 and TRBJ2-3; 8 bases are a match to TRBD2. CDR1 is SGHRS, CDR2 YFSETQ, per germline. V gave up 4 bases and J gave up 2 bases; unmatched junction bases: 9. The CDR3 extends over 16 amino acids. The CDR3 DNA reads TGCGCCAGCAGCCCTAATCGGGGGGGCCCCACAGATACGCAGTATTTT. Encoded protein: CASSPNRGGPTDTQYF.

This clone has just a few counts. This sequence joins TRBV30 and TRBJ2-5; 8 bases agree with TRBD1. With 3 bases clipped from V and 5 bases from J, the junction kept 14 bases outside the gene matches. Germline loops: CDR1 GTSNPN, CDR2 SVGIG (reference sequence). The CDR3 length is 16 residues. CDR3 residues: CAWRGWRQGAWETQYF. The CDR3 region has the DNA TGTGCCTGGAGGGGATGGAGGCAGGGGGCCTGGGAGACCCAGTACTTC. The full variable domain, its missing parts supplied by reference TRBV30 and TRBJ2-5, is SQTIHQWPATLVQPVGSPLSLECTVEGTSNPNLYWYRQAAGRGLQLLFYSVGIGQISSEVPQNLSASRPQDRQFILSSKKLLLSDSGFYLCAWRGWRQGAWETQYFGPGTRLLVL.

This sequence joins TRBV6-5 and TRBJ1-5; tentatively, D is TRBD1 (6 bases). CDR1 and CDR2 (germline): MNHEY, SVGAGI. V lost 6 bases to trimming and J lost 0 bases, with 12 bases between them. The CDR3 is 15 amino acids. The CDR3 spells CASSPTGNSNQPQHF. CDR3 in DNA: TGTGCCAGCAGCCCGACAGGTAATAGCAATCAGCCCCAGCATTTT.

The chain uses TRBV2 and TRBJ2-4; no firm D call. This CDR3 contains 13 residues. Trimming took 7 bases from V and 4 from J, leaving 11 bases between them. Germline CDR1 is SNHLY and CDR2 is FYNNEI. CDR3 sequence (DNA): TGTGCCAGCAACAGAGATCATAAAAACATTCAGTACTTC. Its translation is CASNRDHKNIQYF.

This chain uses TRBV5-8 with TRBJ1-5; D unclear. The CDR3 has 14 residues. Trimming stripped 0 bases from V and 6 bases from J, with 10 bases between. Germline CDR1 and CDR2: SGHTS and YDEGEE. The CDR3 is CASSLARISQPQHF. The CDR3 DNA is TGTGCCAGCAGCTTGGCCAGGATTAGTCAGCCCCAGCATTTT.

The CDR3 nucleotides read TGTGCCAGCAGCGGAGGGACTAGCGGTTCCTCTAGCACAGATACGCAGTATTTT. It encodes CASSGGTSGSSSTDTQYF. The chain joins TRBV2 to TRBJ2-3; 11 bases match TRBD2. Trimming took 6 bases from V and 0 from J; bases not matched to a gene: 11. Germline lookup yields CDR1 SNHLY and CDR2 FYNNEI. The CDR3 runs 18 residues.

The chain employs TRBV2 and TRBJ1-2, with D unresolved. The CDR3 loop spans 10 amino acids. CDR1 and CDR2 (germline): SNHLY, FYNNEI. V was pared by 5 bases and J by 6 bases, with 4 bases between. CDR3 DNA: TGTGCCAGCAGTCAGAATGGCTACACCTTC. It is translated as CASSQNGYTF.

This chain connects TRBV6-8 to TRBJ2-5; 7 bases map to TRBD1. Trimming took 2 bases from V and 5 from J; bases not matched to a gene: 17. CDR1 MNHGY and CDR2 SAAAGT come from the germline V gene. This CDR3 has 18 residues. The chain's CDR3 is CASSYPSRVTGARETQYF. The CDR3 DNA reads TGTGCCAGCAGTTACCCGTCGAGGGTAACAGGGGCGAGGGAGACCCAGTACTTC.

This clone was counted a few times. V usage is TRBV4-2 and J usage is TRBJ2-7; TRBD1 aligns across 10 bases. The V gene end was trimmed by 4 bases and the J gene end by 4 bases; junction bases not matched to a gene: 4. Germline V gene lookup returns CDR1 LGHNA and CDR2 YNFKEQ. This CDR3 is built from 14 residues. DNA for the CDR3: TGTGCCAGCAGCCGAGGACAGGGGGAGTACGAGCAGTACTTC. This gives the protein CASSRGQGEYEQYF.

The chain recombines TRBV19 with TRBJ1-1; 8 bases map to TRBD1. V dropped 6 bases and J dropped 5; count of bases not matched to a gene: 5. The CDR3 loop spans 13 amino acids. Looked up from germline, CDR1 is LNHDA and CDR2 is SQIVND (reference sequence). The CDR3 coding sequence is TGTGCCAGTAGCACACAGGGGGGGACTGAAGCTTTCTTT. It encodes CASSTQGGTEAFF.

The rearrangement links TRBV15 to TRBJ1-2; D uncertain. CDR3 size: 13 residues. Germline V lookup: CDR1 LNHNV, CDR2 YYDKDF (reference sequence). V was shortened by 1 base and J by 8 bases, with 11 bases between the two germline ends. The CDR3 nucleotides read TGTGCCACCAGCAGAGGTGGCCTGGTGGGCTACACCTTC. It specifies CATSRGGLVGYTF.

The chain is built from TRBV6-5 and TRBJ2-7, with 8 bases aligning to TRBD1. The CDR3 runs 13 residues. Germline V gene data show CDR1 as MNHEY and CDR2 as SVGAGI. J lost 2 bases, V lost 6 bases, and 3 bases had no gene match. The CDR3 sequence: CASRGQAAYEQYF. The DNA of the CDR3 is TGTGCCAGCAGGGGACAGGCCGCCTACGAGCAGTACTTC.